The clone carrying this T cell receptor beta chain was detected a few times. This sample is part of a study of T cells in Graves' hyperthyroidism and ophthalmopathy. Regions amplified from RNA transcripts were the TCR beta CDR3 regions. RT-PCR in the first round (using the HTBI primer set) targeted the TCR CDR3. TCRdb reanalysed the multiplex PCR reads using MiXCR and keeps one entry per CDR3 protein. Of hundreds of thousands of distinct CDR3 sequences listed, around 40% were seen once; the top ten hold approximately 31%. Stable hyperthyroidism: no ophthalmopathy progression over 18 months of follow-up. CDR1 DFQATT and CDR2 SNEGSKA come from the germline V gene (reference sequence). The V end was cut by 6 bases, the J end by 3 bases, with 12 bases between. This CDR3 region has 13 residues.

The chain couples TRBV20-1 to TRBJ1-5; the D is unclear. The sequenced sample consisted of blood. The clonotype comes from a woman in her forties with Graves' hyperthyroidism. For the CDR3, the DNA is TGCAGTGCCCGGACCCCATCCAATCAGCCCCAGCATTTT. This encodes CSARTPSNQPQHF.